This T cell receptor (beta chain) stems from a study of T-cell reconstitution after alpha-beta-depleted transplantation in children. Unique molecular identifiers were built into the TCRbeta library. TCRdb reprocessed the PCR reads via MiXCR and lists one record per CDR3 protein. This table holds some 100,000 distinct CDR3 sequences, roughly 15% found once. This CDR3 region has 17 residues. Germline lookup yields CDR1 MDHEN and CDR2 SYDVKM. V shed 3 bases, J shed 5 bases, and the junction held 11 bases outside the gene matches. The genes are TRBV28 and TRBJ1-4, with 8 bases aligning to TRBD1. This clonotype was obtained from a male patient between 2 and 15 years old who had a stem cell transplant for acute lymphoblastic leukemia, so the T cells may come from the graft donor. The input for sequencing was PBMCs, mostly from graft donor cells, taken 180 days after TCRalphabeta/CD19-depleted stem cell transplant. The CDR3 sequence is CASSFYFVGTGNEKLFF. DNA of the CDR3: TGTGCCAGCAGTTTTTACTTTGTCGGGACAGGAAATGAAAAACTGTTTTTT.